This T cell receptor beta chain was sequenced during a study of blood T cells in healthy people across ages. Caucasian individuals from Russia who were healthy and aged about 6 to 95 acted as donors. Primed by a sample-barcoded 5' primer and a J-beta primer mix, a second PCR proceeded for roughly 7 to 12 cycles. From the 5' RACE reads, TCRdb called clonotypes with MiXCR, one entry per CDR3 protein. This table has 730,000 or so distinct CDR3 sequences, 40% to 45% appearing once. Losses at the gene ends were 3 bases for V and 4 bases for J; bases not matched to a gene: 1. The CDR3 length is 13 residues. From germline, CDR1 is LNHNV and CDR2 YYDKDF (reference sequence).

V usage is TRBV15 and J usage is TRBJ2-3; 7 nucleotides align to TRBD1. Sequenced input: blood. This sequence originates from an elderly man in good health. In nucleotides, the CDR3 is TGTGCCACCAGCAGGCAGGGGGCAGATACGCAGTATTTT. It specifies CATSRQGADTQYF.